The T cell receptor beta chain under discussion was sequenced for a study of blood T cell repertoires in COVID-19 (dated by TCRdb to about 2020). Looking at the study overall: Collaborator samples came from the United States, Italy and Spain and covered acute and convalescent phases of COVID-19. The material from the prospective study consisted of cDNA or gDNA derived from T cells, B-cell-depleted T cells, or PBMCs. Subjects who had been exposed to COVID-19, were actively infected with it, or had recovered from it provided the deeply sampled blood TCRbeta repertoires that made up the dataset. The repertoires were made available in a free public database intended to serve as a resource for research on the immune response to SARS-CoV-2. Samples came from the ongoing ImmuneRACE study (first 160 participants) plus 1,254 subjects from 6 global collaborators. Nearly every sample came with metadata listing a de-identified subject ID, COVID-19 status, age in years and sex. HLA class I and class II types, where available, came from metadata supplied by the sample provider rather than from assay-based typing.

The study at large found these results: Clinical and demographic metadata were provided uncurated, with the amount varying by source and participant.

A second Seattle source provided samples from volunteer blood donors who had recovered from COVID-19. Collaborating institutions collected whole blood in K2EDTA tubes following their own protocols. For TCRbeta analysis, collaborators shipped samples in one of three forms: frozen whole blood, isolated PBMCs, or DNA extracted from either of those sample types. The immunoSEQ Assay, a bias-controlled multiplex PCR, was used to amplify TCRbeta CDR3 regions from genomic DNA. The source study handled its data this way. The number of nucleated cells in each sample was estimated by amplification of reference gene primers within the assay. To quantify the absolute abundance of each unique TCRbeta CDR3 rearrangement, sequence reads were collapsed and filtered. For each sample, productive Simpson clonality was calculated as the square root of Simpson's diversity index over productive rearrangements. TCRdb took over this immuneACCESS table, retaining in-frame rearrangements with V and J assigned. Such tables are incomplete; in checked studies, under half of the missing clones stem from an unresolved V gene, and the remainder is unexplained. Clonal size and the V and J genes are those of that table, whereas D and trimming came from the DNA. This sample holds over 250,000 clones; approximately 83% were observed only once. The top ten hold 9.4% of the sample.

This clone was observed a single time. It lacks a known antigen. There are no base qualities to consult, and no much larger clone falls within one base. V is trimmed back by 5 bases and J by 8 bases, and the junction contains 10 bases that no gene match accounts for. From the germline V gene, CDR1 is SGHRS and CDR2 is YFSETQ. The CDR3 has 16 amino acids, counting the end cysteine and phenylalanine. The only DNA kept is the CDR3, 48 bases in frame from the first base. The sequence is built from TRBV5-1 and TRBJ2-4; 13 central bases correspond to TRBD2. The sequenced material came from peripheral blood. This clonotype was sampled from a woman aged 45-65 years who had recovered from COVID-19. The CDR3 has the sequence CASREGTSGAGDIQYF. DNA sequence: TGCGCCAGCAGGGAGGGGACTAGCGGGGCTGGTGACATTCAGTACTTC.